This T cell receptor beta chain emerged from a study of post-analysis software for immune sequencing data. About the research overall: Both relapsing-remitting and secondary progressive multiple sclerosis featured among the disease courses, as did progressive-relapsing multiple sclerosis. Broader study findings: There was significantly lower normalized Chao1 diversity in multiple sclerosis patients than in controls. Patients used about 5 TRBV segments, including TRBV5-6, TRBV5-1 and TRBV20-1, more often than controls.

About this clonotype: The antigen is not known.

V lost 2 bases and J lost 5; bases outside the gene matches: 8. CDR1 is MNHEY and CDR2 is SVGAGI in the germline V gene. The CDR3 is 16 amino acids. Each TCR beta cDNA library carried unique molecular identifiers. TCRdb recomputed calls from the PCR reads with MiXCR, one row per CDR3 protein. The data show just over 250,000 distinct CDR3 sequences, approximately 34% seen once. The receptor's source is a girl aged 10 to 17 with multiple sclerosis. Sequenced sample: blood. This chain uses TRBV6-5 with TRBJ2-2, with TRBD1 matching over 7 bases. CDR3 sequence (DNA): TGTGCCAGCAGTTACCCGAGGGGGCAATTGACCGGGGAGCTGTTTTTT. The encoded protein is CASSYPRGQLTGELFF.